Listed below are T cell receptor beta chains from one sample, sequenced in a study of shared clonotypes between healthy human individuals. The assay was immunoSEQ multiplex PCR, and TCRdb's table has in-frame clones only and misses some. Among hundreds of thousands of clones listed, roughly 80% were seen once. The sample taken for sequencing was PBMCs. These receptor sequences come from a woman in her forties in good health. Some clones in this sample may be carry-over from other donors' samples. Each CDR3 is given with its conserved first and last residue. The D gene is left open where the match is weak. Size tells how often a clone was seen (once, few, many) or the class of an expanded clone, and some rows leave it out.

d_call clone_size j_call v_call cdr3_nt cdr3_aa
. . TRBJ1-1 TRBV14 TGTGCCAGCAGCCAAATCGTGGGCACTGAAGCTTTCTTT CASSQIVGTEAFF
. . TRBJ2-2 TRBV27 TGTGCCAGCAGTTTACAGGTTGCGAACACCGGGGAGCTGTTTTTT CASSLQVANTGELFF
. . TRBJ2-3 TRBV28 TGTGCCAGCAGCCTAGGAGGGGGCACAGATACGCAGTATTTT CASSLGGGTDTQYF
. few TRBJ1-3 TRBV2 TGTGCCAGCAGTGAAATGCAGGTCTCAGGAAACACCATATATTTT CASSEMQVSGNTIYF
. . TRBJ2-7 TRBV30 TGTGCCTGGAGTGTACTTGGAAGGGGCGAGCAGTACTTC CAWSVLGRGEQYF
. . TRBJ2-1 TRBV11-1 TGTGCCAGCAGCTTAGGAGCTGGGGACTACAATGAGCAGTTCTTC CASSLGAGDYNEQFF
TRBD2 many TRBJ2-1 TRBV2 TGTGCCAGCAGGGGACTAGCGGGAGGCTACAATGAGCAGTTCTTC CASRGLAGGYNEQFF
. few TRBJ2-7 TRBV19 TGTGCCAGTATGGAACCAGGGATGGTCTGGGCTCCCGGGACCCCCCTCTACGAGCAGTACTTC CASMEPGMVWAPGTPLYEQYF
TRBD2 . TRBJ2-6 TRBV13 TGTGCCAGCAGCCTCAACCGACTAGCGGGGGCACATGGGGCCAACGTCCTGACTTTC CASSLNRLAGAHGANVLTF
. . TRBJ2-7 TRBV19 TGTGCCAGTAGTAAATCCGGGACACTGACCTACGAGCAGTACTTC CASSKSGTLTYEQYF
. . TRBJ1-2 TRBV19 TGTGCCAGTACCACCCACCCCGGGGCAGACTATGGCTACACCTTC CASTTHPGADYGYTF
. . TRBJ1-2 TRBV18 TGTGCCAGCTCACCAGGGCCAGGTATTTGGTATGGCTACACCTTC CASSPGPGIWYGYTF
TRBD1 . TRBJ1-5 TRBV19 TGTGCCAGTAACCAGGGGGCTGAGCAGCCCCAGCATTTT CASNQGAEQPQHF
TRBD2 . TRBJ2-1 TRBV7-8 TGTGCCAGCAGCTTAGGGCGAGCGGGAGAGGGAGAAGGGGAGCAGTTCTTC CASSLGRAGEGEGEQFF
TRBD1 . TRBJ2-7 TRBV28 TGTGCCAGCAGTTCCCACGGGACAGGGTCCTACGAGCAGTACTTC CASSSHGTGSYEQYF
. . TRBJ2-3 TRBV6-5 TGTGCCAGCAGTTTCGGCAGGGGTCCCACAGATACGCAGTATTTT CASSFGRGPTDTQYF
. . TRBJ2-2 TRBV4-1 TGCGCCAGCAGCCAGGATGGACTGTCTGGGGGGGAGCTGTTTTTT CASSQDGLSGGELFF
TRBD1 . TRBJ2-7 TRBV6-1 TGTGCCAGCAGCGAAAGACAGGGGGGTCCCTACGAGCAGTACTTC CASSERQGGPYEQYF
TRBD2 . TRBJ2-2 TRBV28 TGTGCCAGCAGCCTTATAGCGGGAGCGGGGCCCGGGGAGCTGTTTTTT CASSLIAGAGPGELFF
. . TRBJ2-3 TRBV7-6 TGTGCCAGCAGCTCCCTCGGGGGCTTCACAGATACGCAGTATTTT CASSSLGGFTDTQYF
TRBD1 . TRBJ2-7 TRBV2 TGTGCCAGCAGTCAATATGACAGGGGGATGGGCGAGCAGTACTTC CASSQYDRGMGEQYF
. . TRBJ1-1 TRBV18 TGTGCCAGCTCAGCTTACGGGGCGGGTACTGAAGCTTTCTTT CASSAYGAGTEAFF
. . TRBJ2-5 TRBV2 TGTGCCAGCAGTCCGGGCCCAGGGAGACGGAACCAAGAGACCCAGTACTTC CASSPGPGRRNQETQYF
. . TRBJ1-5 TRBV18 TGTGCCAGCTCACCAAACCACGGCGGTGGCAATCAGCCCCAGCATTTT CASSPNHGGGNQPQHF
TRBD1 . TRBJ2-1 TRBV9 TGTGCCAGCAGCTTCCGGACAGGACGCCTTTTTGAGCAGTTCTTC CASSFRTGRLFEQFF
. few TRBJ1-5 TRBV19 TGTGCCAGTAGTCCCTTTGAGGGGTCACTTAATCAGCCCCAGCATTTT CASSPFEGSLNQPQHF
. . TRBJ2-5 TRBV7-3 TGTGCCAGCAGCTTAAGAGGTAGCAGCCAAGAGACCCAGTACTTC CASSLRGSSQETQYF
. . TRBJ1-2 TRBV28 TGTGCCAGCAGCTCGTTGGGCCACTCGCTCGGCTACACCTTC CASSSLGHSLGYTF
. . TRBJ1-1 TRBV18 TGTGCCAGCTCACCTCGGACAACGAACACTGAAGCTTTCTTT CASSPRTTNTEAFF
. . TRBJ2-2 TRBV21-1 TGTGCCAGCAGCGAAAGAATCGTGGGGAAGCTTCCCGGGGAGCTGTTTTTT CASSERIVGKLPGELFF
TRBD2 . TRBJ2-2 TRBV18 TGTGCCAGCTCACCACCCGGGAGGTTCACCGGGGAGCTGTTTTTT CASSPPGRFTGELFF
TRBD2 . TRBJ2-1 TRBV2 TGTGCCAGCAGTACCGTGACTAGCGGCAATGAGCAGTTCTTC CASSTVTSGNEQFF
. few TRBJ1-4 TRBV9 TGTGCCAGCACCCCCTCAGCATCAACTAATGAAAAACTGTTTTTT CASTPSASTNEKLFF
. . TRBJ1-5 TRBV7-2 TGTGCCAGCAGCTTAGATGGGAGGGGAGGGCTCCAGCCCCAGCATTTT CASSLDGRGGLQPQHF
. . TRBJ2-3 TRBV14 TGTGCCAGCAGCCGGGACTTTAGCACAGATACGCAGTATTTT CASSRDFSTDTQYF
. . TRBJ2-1 TRBV7-2 TGTGCCAGCAGCTTAGGAGCGCGGGGTAATGAGCAGTTCTTC CASSLGARGNEQFF
. . TRBJ2-5 TRBV4-1 TGCGCCAGCAGCTATCCCGGGACCAGCTCTGGTGAGACCCAGTACTTC CASSYPGTSSGETQYF
TRBD1 . TRBJ1-3 TRBV7-2 TGTGCCAGCAGCTTAGCGGGACAGGGAGCTGGAAACACCATATATTTT CASSLAGQGAGNTIYF
TRBD2 . TRBJ2-1 TRBV7-9 TGTGCCAGCAGCTTAGGCCTAGCGGGAGTGTGGCTCTTC CASSLGLAGVWLF
. few TRBJ2-1 TRBV6-6 TGTGCCAGCAGGGGGGGACAGAGCTCCTACAATGAGCAGTTCTTC CASRGGQSSYNEQFF
. many TRBJ2-6 TRBV6-1 TGTGCCAGCAGTGAAGGGGGCGCTGGGGCCAACGTCCTGACTTTC CASSEGGAGANVLTF
. . TRBJ1-4 TRBV28 TGTGCCAGCAGGGGCACGGGGGACGAAAAACTGTTTTTT CASRGTGDEKLFF
. . TRBJ2-5 TRBV7-8 TGTGCCAGCAGCTTAGGGACAGCCGGGGGAGAGACCCAGTACTTC CASSLGTAGGETQYF
. . TRBJ1-2 TRBV28 TGTGCCAGCAGTTCCCAGGGCTATGGCTACACCTTC CASSSQGYGYTF
. . TRBJ2-5 TRBV7-9 TGTGCCAGCAGCTTAAACAATCCTCGTACCGCACAAGAGACCCAGTACTTC CASSLNNPRTAQETQYF
. . TRBJ2-7 TRBV28 TGTGCCAGCAGTTCCCCCACAACCTACGAGCAGTACTTC CASSSPTTYEQYF
TRBD2 . TRBJ2-1 TRBV5-1 TGCGCCAGCAGCCATAGCGGGAGGGTCCTTTTGGATGAGCAGTTCTTC CASSHSGRVLLDEQFF
TRBD1 . TRBJ2-4 TRBV29-1 TGCAGCATGCGTACAGGGGGCGGAGACATTCAGTACTTC CSMRTGGGDIQYF
TRBD1 . TRBJ2-7 TRBV28 TGTGCCAGCAGGAGGGACAGACCCTACGAGCAGTACTTC CASRRDRPYEQYF